The T cell receptor beta chain under discussion was sequenced for a study of blood T cell repertoires in COVID-19. On the study more broadly: T cells, B-cell-depleted T cells, or PBMCs provided the cDNA or gDNA that served as material.

Profiled with immunoSEQ multiplex PCR; TCRdb holds only in-frame clones, not every one. Seen here are nearly 110,000 clones, about two thirds observed once, and the top ten hold less than 1%. CDR1 and CDR2 from the germline V gene are SGHRS and YFSETQ. This CDR3 is 16 amino acids long. The trim removed 0 bases at V and 6 bases at J, leaving 7 bases unmatched. This TCR was recovered from a human donor with acute or convalescent COVID-19. The donor label of this sample is uncertain. The sequencing input was peripheral blood. The gene calls are TRBV5-1 and TRBJ2-1; 9 nucleotides line up with TRBD2. CDR3 region: CASSLEGTSWSNEQFF. The CDR3 nucleotides are TGCGCCAGCAGCTTGGAGGGGACTAGCTGGTCCAATGAGCAGTTCTTC.